These T cell receptor beta chains were read from a single sample in a study of T-cell reconstitution after alpha-beta-depleted transplantation in children. TCRdb passed the PCR reads through MiXCR, listing each CDR3 protein once. This sample has approximately 390,000 distinct CDR3 sequences, with roughly a tenth found just once. Specimen: PBMCs from the stem cell graft donor, collected from the stem cell graft. The receptors were gathered from a human donor who donated a stem cell graft to a child with acute myeloid leukemia. CDR3s include the opening cysteine and the closing phenylalanine or tryptophan. A D gene is named only where the DNA matches it firmly. Clone size is not always given. Where it is, it says once, few, many or a class for expanded clones.

V gene	J gene	clone size	D gene	CDR3 protein	CDR3 DNA
TRBV10-3	TRBJ2-5	few	.	CAISPLGLGETQYF	TGTGCCATCAGTCCCTTGGGACTCGGAGAGACCCAGTACTTC
TRBV3-1	TRBJ2-2	many	.	CASSQQRASGELFF	TGTGCCAGCAGCCAACAAAGGGCATCGGGGGAGCTGTTTTTT
TRBV20-1	TRBJ2-1	.	TRBD1	CSAPRRTGAYNEQFF	TGCAGTGCCCCACGGAGGACAGGGGCCTACAATGAGCAGTTCTTC
TRBV10-3	TRBJ2-5	.	TRBD1	CAIRPGSGGEETQYF	TGTGCCATCAGACCCGGTTCAGGGGGCGAGGAGACCCAGTACTTC
TRBV6-1	TRBJ1-2	few	.	CASRRTVANYGYTF	TGTGCCAGCAGGAGGACAGTCGCTAACTATGGCTACACCTTC
TRBV20-1	TRBJ2-7	few	.	CSARGTATYEQYF	TGCAGTGCTAGAGGGACAGCGACCTACGAGCAGTACTTC
TRBV20-1	TRBJ2-5	.	TRBD2	CSALTAGRAQYF	TGCAGTGCCCTTACAGCCGGGAGGGCCCAGTACTTC
TRBV5-6	TRBJ1-2	many	.	CASSREQATNYGYTF	TGTGCCAGCAGCCGGGAGCAGGCGACTAACTATGGCTACACCTTC
TRBV6-1	TRBJ1-6	few	.	CASSSQISYNSPLHF	TGTGCCAGCAGCTCACAGATCTCCTATAATTCACCCCTCCACTTT
TRBV5-1	TRBJ1-1	many	.	CASAIEDLLGANTEAFF	TGCGCCAGCGCCATCGAGGACCTGTTAGGAGCGAACACTGAAGCTTTCTTT
TRBV29-1	TRBJ1-2	few	TRBD1	CSAVTGAGSYGYTF	TGCAGCGCCGTGACAGGGGCCGGGTCCTATGGCTACACCTTC
TRBV7-8	TRBJ2-7	.	.	CASSLASMGIYEQYF	TGTGCCAGCAGCTTAGCTAGTATGGGTATCTACGAGCAGTACTTC
TRBV9	TRBJ2-7	.	.	CASSGGRGPYDQYF	TGTGCCAGCAGCGGGGGACGGGGGCCCTACGACCAGTACTTC
TRBV20-1	TRBJ2-1	many	.	CSAQDLPSYNEQFF	TGCAGTGCCCAAGACTTGCCTTCCTACAATGAGCAGTTCTTC
TRBV7-2	TRBJ2-1	.	.	CASSYRGRGYDNEQFF	TGTGCCAGCAGCTATAGGGGCAGGGGATACGACAATGAGCAGTTCTTC
TRBV29-1	TRBJ2-1	.	.	CSVELGSF	TGCAGCGTTGAATTAGGGAGCTTC
TRBV9	TRBJ2-1	.	TRBD2	CASSGPPGLGYNEQFF	TGTGCCAGCAGCGGACCTCCGGGACTAGGCTACAATGAGCAGTTCTTC
TRBV25-1	TRBJ1-6	.	.	CASSELLGESPLHF	TGTGCCAGCAGTGAATTGTTGGGGGAGTCACCCCTCCACTTT
TRBV11-3	TRBJ2-3	many	TRBD1	CASSLRAGGPSDTQYF	TGTGCCAGCAGCTTAAGGGCAGGGGGCCCTTCAGATACGCAGTATTTT
TRBV7-2	TRBJ2-5	many	.	CASSLGFGVGETQYF	TGTGCCAGCAGCTTAGGGTTCGGCGTGGGAGAGACCCAGTACTTC
TRBV20-1	TRBJ2-1	few	.	CSAIRDWTDEQFF	TGCAGTGCTATTAGAGACTGGACGGATGAGCAGTTCTTC
TRBV5-1	TRBJ2-4	.	.	CASSGGASRDIQYF	TGCGCCAGCAGCGGCGGGGCCAGCAGGGACATTCAGTACTTC
TRBV20-1	TRBJ2-3	many	TRBD2	CSAQAGGLTDTQYF	TGCAGTGCTCAAGCGGGAGGTCTTACAGATACGCAGTATTTT
TRBV15	TRBJ2-4	many	TRBD1	CATSRTGGKNIQYF	TGTGCCACCAGCAGGACAGGGGGTAAAAACATTCAGTACTTC
TRBV4-2	TRBJ2-1	.	TRBD2	CASSQFSLAGGSRDNEQFF	TGTGCCAGCAGCCAATTCTCACTAGCGGGAGGATCTCGCGACAATGAGCAGTTCTTC
TRBV6-1	TRBJ2-5	.	.	CASKVSEGDQETQYF	TGTGCCAGCAAAGTCTCGGAGGGGGACCAAGAGACCCAGTACTTC
TRBV11-2	TRBJ2-7	few	TRBD1	CASPRGRVCSSPFYEQYF	TGTGCCAGCCCCAGGGGGCGCGTTTGTAGCTCCCCCTTTTACGAGCAGTACTTC
TRBV20-1	TRBJ2-3	many	.	CSARGPEVDTQYF	TGCAGTGCTAGAGGACCGGAGGTAGATACGCAGTATTTT
TRBV20-1	TRBJ1-5	.	TRBD1	CSARDRQGSQPQHF	TGCAGTGCTAGAGATCGACAGGGGAGTCAGCCCCAGCATTTT
TRBV20-1	TRBJ1-2	.	TRBD1	CSAREGTALGYTF	TGCAGTGCTAGAGAGGGGACAGCTCTCGGCTACACCTTC
TRBV6-1	TRBJ2-7	.	.	CAWCRSGCYEQYF	TGTGCCTGGTGTCGGTCAGGTTGCTACGAGCAGTACTTC
TRBV12-3/TRBV12-4	TRBJ2-2	.	.	CASSLLLAPNTGELFF	TGTGCCAGCAGCCTCCTGCTAGCCCCGAACACCGGGGAGCTGTTTTTT
TRBV20-1	TRBJ2-3	.	TRBD1	CSAREPTGVRDTQYF	TGCAGTGCTAGAGAACCGACAGGGGTACGGGATACGCAGTATTTT
TRBV6-1	TRBJ2-7	few	.	CASRATGSTYEQYF	TGTGCCAGCAGGGCAACAGGCAGTACCTACGAGCAGTACTTC
TRBV10-3	TRBJ2-7	once	.	CAISDSGQGGGEQYF	TGTGCCATCAGTGACTCAGGTCAGGGAGGAGGCGAGCAGTACTTC
TRBV7-2	TRBJ2-1	.	.	CASSWGSGINNEQFF	TGTGCCAGCAGCTGGGGAAGTGGGATAAACAATGAGCAGTTCTTC
TRBV20-1	TRBJ1-3	few	TRBD1	CSAPGGIGGNTIYF	TGCAGTGCGCCAGGGGGTATCGGAGGAAACACCATATATTTT
TRBV6-1	TRBJ2-5	.	TRBD1	CATSQIPGQGEETQYF	TGTGCCACGTCCCAAATACCGGGACAGGGTGAAGAGACCCAGTACTTC
TRBV29-1	TRBJ1-1	many	.	CSGLTGPTYTEAFF	TGCAGCGGCCTGACAGGCCCTACATACACTGAAGCTTTCTTT
TRBV12-3/TRBV12-4	TRBJ2-1	.	.	CASSPAVPDEQFF	TGTGCCAGCAGCCCCGCGGTACCCGATGAGCAGTTCTTC
TRBV4-1	TRBJ2-4	few	TRBD1	CASSQENRGAKNIQYF	TGCGCCAGCAGCCAGGAGAACAGGGGTGCCAAAAACATTCAGTACTTC
TRBV29-1	TRBJ1-2	.	.	CSVEGLGTNYGYTF	TGCAGCGTTGAAGGGCTGGGGACTAACTATGGCTACACCTTC
TRBV29-1	TRBJ2-1	few	TRBD2	CSVEGASGVLNEQFF	TGCAGCGTTGAAGGGGCTAGCGGGGTACTCAATGAGCAGTTCTTC
TRBV3-1	TRBJ2-5	.	TRBD2	CASTQDVLLAGTQETQYF	TGTGCCAGCACCCAAGATGTCCTTCTAGCGGGAACGCAAGAGACCCAGTACTTC
TRBV25-1	TRBJ2-3	.	TRBD1	CASSELGTGATDTQYF	TGTGCCAGCAGTGAATTAGGGACAGGGGCTACAGATACGCAGTATTTT
TRBV18	TRBJ1-3	.	.	CASSPQVSSGNTIYF	TGTGCCAGCTCACCACAGGTCAGCTCTGGAAACACCATATATTTT
TRBV9	TRBJ2-1	few	TRBD2	CASSVVGTSGLYNEQFF	TGTGCCAGCAGCGTAGTTGGGACTAGCGGCCTCTACAATGAGCAGTTCTTC
TRBV5-5	TRBJ1-2	.	.	CASSLAADRGHGYTF	TGTGCCAGCAGCTTGGCCGCCGATCGGGGTCATGGCTACACCTTC
TRBV29-1	TRBJ2-2	many	TRBD1	CSVDRGRTGELFF	TGCAGCGTTGACAGGGGGCGTACCGGGGAGCTGTTTTTT
TRBV15	TRBJ2-3	few	.	CATSRGGDTQYF	TGTGCCACCAGCAGAGGTGGAGATACGCAGTATTTT
TRBV3-1	TRBJ1-2	many	.	CASSQTQGRNYGYTF	TGTGCCAGCAGCCAAACTCAGGGGCGAAACTATGGCTACACCTTC
TRBV27	TRBJ2-3	few	.	CASQSQGGDTQYF	TGTGCCAGTCAGTCCCAGGGCGGGGATACGCAGTATTTT
TRBV19	TRBJ1-2	few	TRBD1	CATKSWTGGKARYGYTF	TGTGCCACCAAGTCTTGGACAGGGGGAAAAGCGCGCTATGGCTACACCTTC
TRBV11-2	TRBJ2-2	few	.	CASSLGTFSGELFF	TGTGCCAGCAGCCTCGGGACTTTTTCCGGGGAGCTGTTTTTT
TRBV7-2	TRBJ2-7	.	.	CASSFSHYEQYF	TGTGCCAGCAGCTTCTCCCACTACGAGCAGTACTTC
TRBV5-1	TRBJ2-7	many	.	CASSLRGTYEQYF	TGCGCCAGCAGCTTAAGGGGGACCTACGAGCAGTACTTC
TRBV11-2	TRBJ2-3	.	TRBD2	CASRQKLAGVTDTQYF	TGTGCCAGCAGACAAAAACTAGCGGGGGTCACAGATACGCAGTATTTT
TRBV27	TRBJ2-1	.	TRBD1	CASSFRGRKDEQFF	TGTGCCAGCAGTTTCAGGGGGCGAAAGGATGAGCAGTTCTTC
TRBV14	TRBJ2-5	few	.	CASSQGGIIGETQYF	TGTGCCAGCAGCCAAGGGGGTATTATTGGAGAGACCCAGTACTTC